Presented here are 18 T cell receptor beta chains from one specimen sequenced in a study of T cell changes during pregnancy in multiple sclerosis. The assay was immunoSEQ multiplex PCR, and TCRdb's table has in-frame clones only and misses some. The data contain about 60,000 clones, 92% of them singletons. The input for sequencing was CD4+ T cells from peripheral blood mononuclear cells, taken in the second trimester of pregnancy. These receptors were obtained from a female donor with multiple sclerosis, enrolled in a pregnancy study.

CDR3 sequence (DNA): TGTGCCAGCAGCTTGGGATGGGGGCTGGGCGAGCAGTACTTC. Protein: CASSLGWGLGEQYF. The J gene is TRBJ2-7, the V gene TRBV5-6; TRBD1 might be the D (6 bases). Trimming took off 0 bases at V and 6 bases at J, with 13 bases between the two ends. The CDR3 consists of 14 residues. Germline-derived CDR1 and CDR2 are SGHDT and YYEEEE. Complete variable domain (other parts from reference TRBV5-6 and TRBJ2-7): DAGVTQSPTHLIKTRGQQVTLRCSPKSGHDTVSWYQQALGQGPQFIFQYYEEEERQRGNFPDRFSGHQFPNYSSELNVNALLLGDSALYLCASSLGWGLGEQYFGPGTRLTVT.

This chain uses TRBV5-6 with TRBJ2-2; D might be TRBD1 (5 bases). The germline V gene encodes CDR1 SGHDT and CDR2 YYEEEE. The germline V and J ends were trimmed by 2 bases and 0 bases, with 14 bases remaining between them. CDR3 length equals 17 residues. In DNA, the CDR3 is TGTGCCAGCAGCTTTACGGGCTTGGACACGAACACCGGGGAGCTGTTTTTT. It translates to CASSFTGLDTNTGELFF. The entire variable domain, with the rest obtained from reference TRBV5-6 and TRBJ2-2, is as follows: DAGVTQSPTHLIKTRGQQVTLRCSPKSGHDTVSWYQQALGQGPQFIFQYYEEEERQRGNFPDRFSGHQFPNYSSELNVNALLLGDSALYLCASSFTGLDTNTGELFFGEGSRLTVL.

V is TRBV4-1 and J is TRBJ1-5; a possible D gene is TRBD1 (5 bases). The CDR3 contains 17 residues. V lost 1 base, J lost 0 bases, and 13 bases lay in between. Germline loops: CDR1 MGHRA, CDR2 YSYEKL. The DNA for the CDR3 is TGCGCCAGCAGCCAAGGGGGCAGGATCCATAGCAATCAGCCCCAGCATTTT. Protein product: CASSQGGRIHSNQPQHF.

The CDR3 sequence is CASRRDGTTYEQYF. CDR3 coding DNA: TGTGCCAGTAGGCGGGACGGTACGACCTACGAGCAGTACTTC. The rearrangement uses TRBV19 and TRBJ2-7; weak D call: TRBD2 (6 bases). CDR3 size: 14 residues. The V gene's germline CDR1 is LNHDA and CDR2 SQIVND (reference sequence). V gave up 6 bases and J gave up 2 bases, with 14 bases separating them.

The chain joins TRBV2 to TRBJ1-5; D gene unclear. This CDR3 region has 14 residues. Germline V gene sequence: CDR1 SNHLY, CDR2 FYNNEI. V gave up 7 bases and J gave up 5 bases, with 15 bases separating them. As DNA, the CDR3 is TGTGCCAGCACCGACGGTCAGGTGGATCAGCCCCAGCATTTT. This translates into CASTDGQVDQPQHF.

The J gene is TRBJ1-6, the V gene TRBV6-6; 9 bases agree with TRBD1. Germline V lookup: CDR1 MNHNY, CDR2 SVGAGI (reference sequence). V shed 6 bases, J shed 7 bases, and the junction held 7 bases outside the gene matches. The CDR3 is 15 amino acids. CDR3 amino acids: CASSTTGGYNSPLHF. In DNA, the CDR3 is TGTGCCAGCAGCACAACAGGGGGCTACAATTCACCCCTCCACTTT.

The chain uses TRBV4-1 and TRBJ2-3; 8 nucleotides align to TRBD2. After removal of 1 base from V and 6 bases from J, the junction contained 6 bases not matched to a gene. The CDR3 covers 15 residues. From germline, CDR1 is MGHRA and CDR2 YSYEKL. CDR3 amino acids: CASSQGPGGADTQYF. The CDR3 DNA follows: TGCGCCAGCAGCCAAGGCCCCGGGGGGGCCGATACGCAGTATTTT.

Comment on this clone: The same CDR3 can be traced to other DNA sequences in this sample. V is TRBV11-2 and J is TRBJ2-1; D not resolved. V was cut by 4 bases and J by 0 bases, with 10 bases left in between. The CDR3 consists of 15 residues. From germline, CDR1 is SGHAT and CDR2 FQNNGV. The CDR3 region is CASSSTLSSYNEQFF. The CDR3 coding sequence is TGTGCCAGCAGCTCTACCCTGAGCTCCTACAATGAGCAGTTCTTC.

This chain uses TRBV13 with TRBJ2-3; D is uncertain. This CDR3 is 13 amino acids long. V shed 5 bases and J shed 2 bases, with 8 bases lying between them. Germline assignment: CDR1 PRHDT and CDR2 FYEKMQ (reference sequence). The CDR3 loop reads CASSPDSTDTQYF. The CDR3 bases are TGTGCCAGCAGCCCCGACTCCACAGATACGCAGTATTTT.

The rearrangement joins TRBV10-3 to TRBJ1-5; D is perhaps TRBD1 (6 bases). This CDR3 has 15 residues. Germline assignment: CDR1 ENHRY and CDR2 SYGVKD. V was cut by 11 bases and J by 0 bases, with 17 bases left in between. This chain's CDR3 is CASREGDYSNQPQHF. The CDR3, as DNA: TGTGCCTCCCGGGAGGGGGATTATAGCAATCAGCCCCAGCATTTT.

This clone showed up just a few times. The chain couples TRBV29-1 to TRBJ1-1; D not certain. CDR3 length: 13 residues. Trimming removed 6 bases from V and 0 bases from J, with 11 bases in between. Germline values: CDR1 SQVTM, CDR2 ANQGSEA. The DNA for the CDR3 is TGCAGCGTCTACCTTTCTGTGAACACTGAAGCTTTCTTT. This gives the protein CSVYLSVNTEAFF. Using reference TRBV29-1 and TRBJ1-1 for the parts outside the CDR3, the full variable domain is SAVISQKPSRDICQRGTSLTIQCQVDSQVTMMFWYRQQPGQSLTLIATANQGSEATYESGFVIDKFPISRPNLTFSTLTVSNMSPEDSSIYLCSVYLSVNTEAFFGQGTRLTVV.

The chain couples TRBV5-6 to TRBJ1-5, with D possibly matching TRBD1 (6 bases). V was shortened by 1 base and J by 5 bases, with 13 bases between the two germline ends. Germline CDR1 SGHDT, CDR2 YYEEEE. This CDR3 comprises 15 residues. The CDR3 DNA follows: TGTGCCAGCAGCTTGAGGGGGGGCGGGGATCAGCCCCAGCATTTT. This sequence encodes CASSLRGGGDQPQHF.

Only one count was recorded for this clone. The V and J genes are TRBV27 and TRBJ2-1, with D possibly matching TRBD1 (6 bases). CDR3 length: 13 amino acids. V dropped 3 bases and J dropped 9 bases, with 12 bases sitting between them. Germline values: CDR1 MNHEY, CDR2 SMNVEV (reference sequence). CDR3: CASSFSTGFEQFF. The CDR3, as DNA: TGTGCCAGCAGTTTCTCCACAGGGTTTGAGCAGTTCTTC.

This sequence joins TRBV28 and TRBJ1-1, with 7 nucleotides matching TRBD1. Germline V CDR1 and CDR2: MDHEN, SYDVKM. With 6 bases clipped from V and 10 bases from J, the junction kept 14 bases outside the gene matches. This CDR3 region has 14 residues. CDR3 nucleotide sequence: TGTGCCAGCAGGCTAGGGACAGCGGAGTTGTTAGCTTTCTTT. Its translation is CASRLGTAELLAFF.

The V gene is TRBV27, the J gene TRBJ2-1; tentatively, D is TRBD2 (6 bases). Germline CDR1 and CDR2: MNHEY and SMNVEV (reference sequence). V lost 5 bases to trimming and J lost 15 bases, with 20 bases between them. The CDR3 runs 13 residues. This CDR3 reads CASSQGLPGVRFF. DNA of the CDR3: TGTGCCAGCAGTCAAGGACTACCCGGGGTCCGGTTCTTC.

This CDR3 reads CASSTGQTMNEQFF. The CDR3 DNA reads as TGCGCCAGCAGCACCGGACAAACAATGAATGAGCAGTTCTTC. The gene calls are TRBV5-1 and TRBJ2-1; D may be TRBD1 (5 bases). The germline CDR1 and CDR2 sequences are SGHRS and YFSETQ. CDR3 length equals 14 residues. The V end was cut by 4 bases, the J end by 7 bases, with 15 bases between. The variable domain in full, with the rest retrieved from reference TRBV5-1 and TRBJ2-1, is KAGVTQTPRYLIKTRGQQVTLSCSPISGHRSVSWYQQTPGQGLQFLFEYFSETQRNKGNFPGRFSGRQFSNSRSEMNVSTLELGDSALYLCASSTGQTMNEQFFGPGTRLTVL.

This clone came up a few times. The chain links TRBV5-5 to TRBJ2-1; D uncertain. The CDR3 is made up of 13 amino acids. The germline V gene has CDR1 SGHKS and CDR2 YYEKEE (reference sequence). V was trimmed by 2 bases and J by 6 bases, leaving 9 bases between them. CDR3 in amino acids: CASSLVASNEQFF. In DNA form, the CDR3 reads TGTGCCAGCAGCTTAGTAGCTAGCAATGAGCAGTTCTTC.

The chain links TRBV28 to TRBJ2-4; D remains unclear. V was shortened by 2 bases and J by 4 bases, with 6 bases between the two germline ends. The length of the CDR3 is 13 residues. CDR1 and CDR2 from the germline V gene are MDHEN and SYDVKM. This CDR3 reads CASSLGLKNIQYF. The CDR3, as DNA: TGTGCCAGCAGTTTAGGCCTTAAAAACATTCAGTACTTC.